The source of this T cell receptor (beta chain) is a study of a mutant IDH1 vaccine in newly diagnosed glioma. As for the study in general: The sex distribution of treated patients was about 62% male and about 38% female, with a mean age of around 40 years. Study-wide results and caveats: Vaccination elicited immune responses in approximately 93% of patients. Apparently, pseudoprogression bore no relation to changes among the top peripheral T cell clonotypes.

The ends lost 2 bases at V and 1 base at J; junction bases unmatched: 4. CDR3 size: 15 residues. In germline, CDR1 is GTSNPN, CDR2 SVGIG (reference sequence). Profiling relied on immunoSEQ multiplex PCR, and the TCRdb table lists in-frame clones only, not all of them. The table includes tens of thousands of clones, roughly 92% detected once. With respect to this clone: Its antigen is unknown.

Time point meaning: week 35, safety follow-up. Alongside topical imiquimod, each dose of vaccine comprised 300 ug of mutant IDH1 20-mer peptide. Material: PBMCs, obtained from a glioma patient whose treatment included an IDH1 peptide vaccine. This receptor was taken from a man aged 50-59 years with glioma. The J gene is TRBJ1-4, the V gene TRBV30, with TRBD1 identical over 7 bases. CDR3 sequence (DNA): TGTGCCTGGAGTCGACAGGGCCAAACTAATGAAAAACTGTTTTTT. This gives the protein CAWSRQGQTNEKLFF.